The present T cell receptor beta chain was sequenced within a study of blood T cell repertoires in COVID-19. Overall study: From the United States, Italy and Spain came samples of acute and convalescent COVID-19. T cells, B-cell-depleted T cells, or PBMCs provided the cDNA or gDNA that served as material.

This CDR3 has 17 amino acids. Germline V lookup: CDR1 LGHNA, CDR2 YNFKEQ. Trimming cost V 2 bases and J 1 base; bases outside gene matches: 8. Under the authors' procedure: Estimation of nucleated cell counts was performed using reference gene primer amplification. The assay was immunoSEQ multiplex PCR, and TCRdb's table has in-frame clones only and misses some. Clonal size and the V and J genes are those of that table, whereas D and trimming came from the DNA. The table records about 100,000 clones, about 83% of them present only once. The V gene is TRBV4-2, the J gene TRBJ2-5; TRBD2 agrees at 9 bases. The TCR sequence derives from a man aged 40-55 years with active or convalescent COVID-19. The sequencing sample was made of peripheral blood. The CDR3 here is CASSQTRRGGPQETQYF. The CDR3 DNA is TGTGCCAGCAGCCAAACTCGGCGGGGGGGCCCCCAAGAGACCCAGTACTTC.